This record concerns one TCR beta chain sequence. What it binds is unknown. This table comes from immunoSEQ multiplex PCR, and its TCRdb copy is limited to in-frame clones, with some not included. The sample contains roughly 52,000 clones, 85% of which appear only once. Selection required adequate fresh-frozen tumor tissue plus more than two years' survival data. Blood PBMC samples: pre-vaccination, two weeks post third vaccination, and at tumor progression. The source of the sample is a study of glioma-infiltrating T cells after dendritic cell vaccination. Study summary: Patients received three intradermal dendritic cell vaccine injections at biweekly intervals. General study findings and limits: No direct clonality-survival link was found; a diverse polyclonal response may matter.

The source material was blood, sampled before dendritic cell vaccination. This receptor was obtained from a human donor with glioblastoma.

The CDR3 reads CASSSYLDWWSSYEQYF. CDR3 DNA sequence: TGTGCCAGCAGCTCATATTTGGACTGGTGGAGCTCCTACGAGCAGTACTTC. This chain connects TRBV11-2 to TRBJ2-7; D may be TRBD2 (5 bases). Trimming removed 4 bases from V and 0 bases from J, with 19 bases in between. CDR1 and CDR2 from the germline V gene are SGHAT and FQNNGV. The CDR3 covers 17 residues.